This T cell receptor beta chain is drawn from a study of T-cell reconstitution after alpha-beta-depleted transplantation in children. V dropped 4 bases and J dropped 5; count of bases not matched to a gene: 20. CDR1 and CDR2 (germline): ENHRY, SYGVKD. The CDR3 is made up of 19 amino acids. Preparation of the TCRbeta library involved a method that used unique molecular identifiers. TCRdb processed the PCR reads anew with MiXCR; each CDR3 protein has one entry. The sample consists of around 600,000 distinct CDR3 sequences, 8% to 11% of them appearing once. This clonotype was seen at least ten times. The material sequenced was PBMCs from the stem cell graft donor, taken from the stem cell graft. The clonotype comes from a human donor who donated a stem cell graft to a child with acute myeloid leukemia. V usage is TRBV10-3 and J usage is TRBJ2-5, with 9 nucleotides matching TRBD2. CDR3 region: CAISGIGNLAGDLGETQYF. The CDR3 bases are TGTGCCATCAGTGGGATCGGGAATTTAGCGGGAGACCTAGGGGAGACCCAGTACTTC.